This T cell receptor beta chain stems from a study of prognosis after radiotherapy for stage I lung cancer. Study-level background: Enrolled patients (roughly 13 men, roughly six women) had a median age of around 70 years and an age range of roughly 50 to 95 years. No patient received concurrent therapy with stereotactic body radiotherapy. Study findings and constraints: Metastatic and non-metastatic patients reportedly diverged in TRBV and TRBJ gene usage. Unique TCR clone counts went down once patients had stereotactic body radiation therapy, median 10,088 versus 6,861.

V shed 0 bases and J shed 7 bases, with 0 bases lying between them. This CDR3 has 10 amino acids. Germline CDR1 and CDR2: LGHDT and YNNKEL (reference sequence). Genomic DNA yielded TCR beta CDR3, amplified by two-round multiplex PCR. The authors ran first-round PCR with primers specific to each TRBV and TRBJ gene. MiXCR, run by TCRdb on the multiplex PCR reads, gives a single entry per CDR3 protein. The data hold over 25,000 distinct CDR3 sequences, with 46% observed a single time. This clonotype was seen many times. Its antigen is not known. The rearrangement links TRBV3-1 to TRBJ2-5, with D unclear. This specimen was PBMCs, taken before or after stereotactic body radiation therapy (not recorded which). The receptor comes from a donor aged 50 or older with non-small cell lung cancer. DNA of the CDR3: TGTGCCAGCAGCCAAGAGACCCAGTACTTC. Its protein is CASSQETQYF.